This T cell receptor beta chain was recorded in a study of blood T cell repertoires in COVID-19. Looking at the study overall: COVID-19 samples from acute and convalescent phases originated in the United States, Italy and Spain. Sources were T cells, B-cell-depleted T cells, or PBMCs; the material itself was cDNA or gDNA.

Authors' analysis steps: Reference gene primer amplification in the assay estimated nucleated cell counts. Here immunoSEQ multiplex PCR was the method, and the copy in TCRdb shows in-frame clones only, minus some. V and J calls and clone size are copied from that table; D and trimming were computed from the DNA. The sample yields roughly 80,000 clones, over 70% seen once. Germline V gene lookup returns CDR1 SGHAT and CDR2 FQNNGV. J gave up 3 bases and V 5 bases, and 12 bases lay outside the gene matches. CDR3 length: 16 amino acids. Sequencing input: peripheral blood. This receptor was taken from a human donor in a cohort sampled during active COVID-19. The gene calls are TRBV11-2 and TRBJ2-7; TRBD1 matches 8 bases. CDR3 DNA: TGTGCCAGCAGCCCTCTCAGGGGGCCCCGTTACTACGAGCAGTACTTC. It is translated as CASSPLRGPRYYEQYF.